This T cell receptor beta chain was captured in a study of naive and memory T cell subsets. This clonotype showed up just a few times. Two oligonucleotides, mixed equimolar, formed the beta constant-region primer covering TRBC1 and TRBC2. Ligated cDNA was amplified by four rounds of PCR with nested alpha and beta constant-region primers and SP2. TCRdb re-derived calls from the UMI-ligation and nested PCR reads in MiXCR, one entry per CDR3 protein. The sample yields tens of thousands of distinct CDR3 sequences, roughly 9.1% seen once. Per the germline V gene, CDR1 is SQVTM and CDR2 is ANQGSEA. The CDR3 covers 16 residues. Trimming shortened V by 0 bases and J by 1 base, and 16 bases separated the two germline ends.

Sample: central memory CD8+ T cells from blood. The chain couples TRBV29-1 to TRBJ2-7, with D possibly matching TRBD2 (6 bases). The TCR originated in a human donor in good health. The chain's CDR3 is CSVEDAEDGSSYEQYF. In DNA form, the CDR3 reads TGCAGCGTTGAAGATGCCGAGGACGGGAGTTCCTACGAGCAGTACTTC.